This TCR beta chain was retrieved from a study of blood T cell repertoires in COVID-19. The overall study: Some COVID-19 samples were acute and others convalescent; all came from the United States, Italy and Spain. T cells, B-cell-depleted T cells, or PBMCs supplied cDNA or gDNA.

The table lists this clone with a count of one. In the authors' methods: Reference gene primers were amplified, and this amplification served to estimate nucleated cell counts. Profiling relied on immunoSEQ multiplex PCR, and the TCRdb table lists in-frame clones only, not all of them. The DNA was the basis for D and trimming; V, J and clone size are from that table. Of about 120,000 clones in the sample, roughly 89% were seen once. The CDR3 spans 16 residues. Per the germline V gene, CDR1 is GTSNPN and CDR2 is SVGIG (reference sequence). The V end was cut by 0 bases, the J end by 6 bases, with 18 bases between.

Sequences were obtained from peripheral blood. The gene calls are TRBV30 and TRBJ1-5; tentative D call: TRBD1 (6 bases). The sequence derives from a man aged 35 to 55 with acute or convalescent COVID-19. The CDR3 spells CAWSVTPFGGGQPQHF. The CDR3 nucleotides are TGTGCCTGGAGTGTAACCCCATTTGGGGGCGGTCAGCCCCAGCATTTT.